Listed below are T cell receptor beta chains from one sample, sequenced in a study of T cells in Graves' hyperthyroidism and ophthalmopathy. TCRdb used MiXCR to reprocess the multiplex PCR reads, holding one entry per CDR3 protein. The table includes some 770,000 distinct CDR3 sequences, over 15% detected once. The sequencing sample was made of blood. The receptors originated from a man aged 18-30 years with Graves' hyperthyroidism. CDR3s include the opening cysteine and the closing phenylalanine or tryptophan. Each record gives: V gene, J gene, D gene, clone size, CDR3 DNA, CDR3 protein. The D gene is left open where the match is weak. Size is stated for part of the rows, as once, few or many counts, or as a class when the clone is expanded.

>TRBV28|TRBJ2-7|-|many
TGTGCCAGCCGTAATGACAGTTTTTTATACGAGCAGTACTTC
CASRNDSFLYEQYF
>TRBV27|TRBJ1-5|-|many
TGTGCCAGCAGCACGACACGCGTGAGCAATCAGCCCCAGCATTTT
CASSTTRVSNQPQHF
>TRBV20-1|TRBJ2-7|-|many
TGCAGTGCTAGGCCCGAAACCACCGGGACTCCGAGGTTCCTCTACGAGCAGTACTTC
CSARPETTGTPRFLYEQYF
>TRBV4-2|TRBJ2-5|-|-
TGTGCCAGCAGCCAGCCCGGGGGTGTTCGAGCTGGAGAGACCCAGTACTTC
CASSQPGGVRAGETQYF
>TRBV6-2/TRBV6-3|TRBJ2-1|-|-
TGTGCCAGCCGAGGGGCGGGCCTCAATGAGCAGTTCTTC
CASRGAGLNEQFF
>TRBV28|TRBJ2-1|-|few
TGTGCCAGCACCCTTGGGGGGGCCGGCGGGAATGAGCAGTTCTTC
CASTLGGAGGNEQFF
>TRBV28|TRBJ2-2|-|-
TGTGCCAGCGAACTCTTGAGCACCGGGGAGCTGTTTTTT
CASELLSTGELFF
>TRBV4-2|TRBJ1-1|-|-
TGTGCCAGCAGCCAACCACCATATAAAACTAACACTGAAGCTTTCTTT
CASSQPPYKTNTEAFF
>TRBV4-1|TRBJ1-2|TRBD1|few
TGCGCCAGCAGCCGACCGGGACAGGGGGCCGGCTATGGCTACACCTTC
CASSRPGQGAGYGYTF
>TRBV7-2|TRBJ2-5|-|many
TGTGCCAGCAGCTTAGTGGCCCAAGAGACCCAGTACTTC
CASSLVAQETQYF
>TRBV7-2|TRBJ1-4|-|few
TGTGCCAGCAGACGAGACCCTTTTAATGAAAAACTGTTTTTT
CASRRDPFNEKLFF
>TRBV28|TRBJ2-7|-|-
TGTGCCAGCACAGACAACTCTTTCTACGAGCAGTACTTC
CASTDNSFYEQYF
>TRBV5-1|TRBJ2-7|TRBD1|few
TGCGCCAGCAGCTTGGAACCTGCCGGACAGGGAAGAGGCGAGCAGTACTTC
CASSLEPAGQGRGEQYF
>TRBV6-2/TRBV6-3|TRBJ2-7|TRBD2|many
TGTGCCAGCACCACTCCGGGACGGGACTACTCCTACGAGCAGTACTTC
CASTTPGRDYSYEQYF
>TRBV20-1|TRBJ2-5|-|-
TGCAGTGCTAGAGATTTGGAAGAGACCCAGTACTTC
CSARDLEETQYF
>TRBV29-1|TRBJ2-3|TRBD1|many
TGCAGCGTCGTGGGACAGGGGTCGGCAGATACGCAGTATTTT
CSVVGQGSADTQYF
>TRBV24-1|TRBJ2-7|-|few
TGTGCCACCAGTCGGGGGAGCAACTCCTACGAGCAGTACTTC
CATSRGSNSYEQYF
>TRBV6-2/TRBV6-3|TRBJ2-5|TRBD1|-
TGTGCCAGCAGTACGGGACAGGTCGATCTAGAGACCCAGTACTTC
CASSTGQVDLETQYF
>TRBV7-2|TRBJ2-3|TRBD2|-
TGTGCCAGCAGCAGACACGTAGCGGGAGGGGCCCCCAATACGCAGTATTTT
CASSRHVAGGAPNTQYF
>TRBV18|TRBJ2-1|TRBD1|-
TGTGCCAGCTCAACCATGACAGGGTACGAGCAGTTCTTC
CASSTMTGYEQFF
>TRBV9|TRBJ2-5|-|many
TGTGCCAGCAGCGCTCAGGGGTTTGAGACCCAGTACTTC
CASSAQGFETQYF
>TRBV20-1|TRBJ2-7|TRBD1|few
TGCAGTGCTAGTCGGACAGGGGAAGGGTACGAGCAGTACTTC
CSASRTGEGYEQYF
>TRBV27|TRBJ1-6|-|few
TGTGCCAGCAGTTCGAGGCAGCGTACCTATAATTCACCCCTCCACTTT
CASSSRQRTYNSPLHF
>TRBV20-1|TRBJ2-3|-|few
TGCAGTGCTAGAGATCTAGGACTCACTAGCACAGATACGCAGTATTTT
CSARDLGLTSTDTQYF
>TRBV12-3/TRBV12-4|TRBJ2-1|-|many
TGTGCCAGCAGTCGGGGGTATGAGCAGTTCTTC
CASSRGYEQFF
>TRBV7-7|TRBJ2-2|-|-
TGTGCTAGCAGCAGTGGGGGCACTAACACCGGGGAGCTGTTTTTT
CASSSGGTNTGELFF
>TRBV6-2/TRBV6-3|TRBJ2-3|-|-
TGTGCCAGCAGTGCAAGGCCCTTGGCAGATACGCAGTATTTT
CASSARPLADTQYF
>TRBV6-2/TRBV6-3|TRBJ2-7|-|many
TGTGCCAGCAGTCGCGGGACAGCTATGTCCTACGAGCAGTACTTC
CASSRGTAMSYEQYF
>TRBV14|TRBJ2-1|-|few
TGTGCCAGCAGCACGGGACTTGCCGATGAGCAGTTCTTC
CASSTGLADEQFF
>TRBV28|TRBJ2-7|-|-
TGTGCCAGCGGGTCCGGGTCCAGGGCCTACGAGCAGTACTTC
CASGSGSRAYEQYF
>TRBV18|TRBJ2-7|-|-
TGTGCCAGCTCACCGGCCCGACGCGCCTACGAGCAGTACTTC
CASSPARRAYEQYF
>TRBV29-1|TRBJ1-2|-|-
TGCAGCGTTGATCGGTCAGTCTATGGCTACACCTTC
CSVDRSVYGYTF
>TRBV6-1|TRBJ1-2|TRBD1|-
TGTGCCAGCACCGCCGGGACAGGGGACGGCTACACCTTC
CASTAGTGDGYTF
>TRBV7-9|TRBJ1-2|TRBD1|-
TGTGCCAGCAGCCCCGGGACAGAAGGCTACACCTTC
CASSPGTEGYTF
>TRBV2|TRBJ2-5|-|many
TGTGCCAGCAGTAGGTCCTACCAAGAGACCCAGTACTTC
CASSRSYQETQYF
>TRBV27|TRBJ2-7|TRBD2|-
TGTGCCAGCAGTCATATAGCGGGGGGGGCTAGGGAGCAGTACTTC
CASSHIAGGAREQYF
>TRBV4-3|TRBJ2-1|TRBD2|-
TGCGCCAGCAGCCAGGGCTTAGCGGGCCGGTACAATGAGCAGTTCTTC
CASSQGLAGRYNEQFF
>TRBV15|TRBJ2-1|-|-
TGTGCCACCAGCCTAAGGAGCCCCCTGAGCTCCTACAATGAGCAGTTCTTC
CATSLRSPLSSYNEQFF
>TRBV9|TRBJ2-6|TRBD1|-
TGTGCCAGCAGCGCCGTCCCGGGACAGGGGGCGAACTCTGGGGCCAACGTCCTGACTTTC
CASSAVPGQGANSGANVLTF
>TRBV29-1|TRBJ2-5|-|few
TGCAGCGTTTTCCGGGACGGAGAGACCCAGTACTTC
CSVFRDGETQYF
>TRBV7-9|TRBJ1-5|-|-
TGTGCCAGCAGCGAGGGGTTGGGGCCCCAGCATTTT
CASSEGLGPQHF
>TRBV12-3/TRBV12-4|TRBJ2-3|-|many
TGTGCCAGCAGTTTAATCTGGGGAGCGGGCGTGGGAACAGATACGCAGTATTTT
CASSLIWGAGVGTDTQYF
>TRBV29-1|TRBJ1-2|TRBD1|-
TGCAGCGTTGAACCCCCAGGGGGTCATGGCTACACCTTC
CSVEPPGGHGYTF
>TRBV6-1|TRBJ2-5|-|many
TGTGCCAGCGATCCCCGGGTGGACGGAAAGACCCAGTACTTC
CASDPRVDGKTQYF
>TRBV18|TRBJ2-1|-|many
TGTGCCAGCTCACCAGTGGTCGCGGCCTACAATGAGCAGTTCTTC
CASSPVVAAYNEQFF
>TRBV7-3|TRBJ2-3|TRBD2|many
TGTGCCAGCAGCGCGGGACTAGCGGGGGCAGATACGCAGTATTTT
CASSAGLAGADTQYF
>TRBV10-3|TRBJ2-3|-|-
TGTGCCACCCGACCTAGGGCAGGGACCACAGATACGCAGTATTTT
CATRPRAGTTDTQYF
>TRBV15|TRBJ2-1|-|-
TGTGCCACCAGCAGAGATCGCGGCAGTTTAGATGAGCAGTTCTTC
CATSRDRGSLDEQFF
>TRBV2|TRBJ1-1|-|-
TGTGCCAGCAGTGAGTGGGACAAGGCTGAAGCTTTCTTT
CASSEWDKAEAFF
>TRBV6-5|TRBJ2-1|TRBD2|many
TGTGCCAGCAGTTACTCACGGCTAGCGGGAGACGAGCAGTTCTTC
CASSYSRLAGDEQFF
>TRBV7-2|TRBJ2-7|TRBD1|-
TGTGCCAGCAGCTTAGCGCCCAGGGGGTGGTTCGAGCAGTACTTC
CASSLAPRGWFEQYF
>TRBV20-1|TRBJ2-1|TRBD2|many
TGCAGTGCCGGACTAGCGGGAGGGGGAGGAAATGAGCAGTTCTTC
CSAGLAGGGGNEQFF
>TRBV6-1|TRBJ1-1|-|few
TGTGCCAGCACGTCGCCCGGGAACACTGAAGCTTTCTTT
CASTSPGNTEAFF
>TRBV25-1|TRBJ2-1|-|few
TGTGCCATGGGCCAGGGTTCCTACAATGAGCAGTTCTTC
CAMGQGSYNEQFF
>TRBV28|TRBJ2-3|-|many
TGTGCCAGCAGTTTCGGACGGATCCGAATCACAGATACGCAGTATTTT
CASSFGRIRITDTQYF